This T cell receptor beta chain appears in the sequencing data of a study of cytomegalovirus exposure and HLA in healthy donors. Study-wide results and limits: Published work reported that the classifier diagnosed cytomegalovirus status with high specificity and sensitivity. Some V segments, TRBV6-2 and TRBV6-3 among them, were indistinguishable and were therefore excluded.

The CDR3 totals 17 residues. Germline V gene lookup returns CDR1 MGHRA and CDR2 YSYEKL. Unmatched junction bases numbered 9, after V lost 4 bases and J lost 2 bases. 13 Jbeta primers and 60 Vbeta primers were used for the PCR. Assay used: immunoSEQ multiplex PCR; TCRdb lists only in-frame clones, some missing. The repertoire holds around 200,000 clones, with 80% to 90% as singletons. About this clone: The antigen is not known.

V gene TRBV4-1 combines with J gene TRBJ2-5; TRBD2 matches 11 bases. Source material: PBMCs. This clonotype originated in a woman aged 18-29 years in good health and CMV-seronegative. In DNA form, the CDR3 reads TGCGCCAGCAGCCGGATGCCGGGACTAGCGGCTCAAGAGACCCAGTACTTC. It translates to CASSRMPGLAAQETQYF.